The clone carrying this T cell receptor (beta chain) was observed a few times. Its antigen is still unknown. The CDR3 spans 14 residues. V was shortened by 6 bases and J by 8 bases, with 18 bases between the two germline ends. One entry per CDR3 protein results from TCRdb running MiXCR on the 5' RACE reads. The sample has about 88,000 distinct CDR3 sequences, about 23% seen once; the top ten hold over 40%. The record originates from a study of T-cell memory formation after mild COVID-19. Notes on the study in general: Clones which contracted sat mainly in CM and EM if CD4+, and in EMRA if CD8+. Clones contracting over day 15 to 85 were CD4/CD8 balanced, with later expanders leaning CD4+.

The specimen was PBMCs or a T cell subset sorted from them (not recorded which). The chain carries TRBV12-3 or TRBV12-4 and TRBJ2-3; tentative D call: TRBD1 (5 bases). The TCR comes from a man between 18 and 29 years old who had mild COVID-19 (a few samples of this study predate the infection). Cell type and time point are not known. The CDR3 sequence: CASRQDRHRGTQYF. The CDR3 DNA reads as TGTGCCAGCAGGCAGGACCGTCATAGGGGTACGCAGTATTTT.